Shown below are 21 T cell receptor beta chains from a single sample sequenced in a study of T-cell memory formation after mild COVID-19. Each CDR3 protein gets one entry after TCRdb re-called the 5' RACE reads with MiXCR. This sample has about 270,000 distinct CDR3 sequences, with under 20% found just once. Sequenced input: PBMCs or a T cell subset sorted from them (not recorded which). These receptors came from a man aged 18 to 35 who had mild COVID-19 (a few samples of this study predate the infection). Cell type and time point are not known.

This clonotype was detected only a few times. This sequence joins TRBV6-6 and TRBJ1-1; 9 bases are shared with TRBD1. The CDR3 has 14 amino acids. From germline, CDR1 is MNHNY and CDR2 SVGAGI (reference sequence). V gave up 9 bases and J gave up 2 bases; unmatched junction bases: 7. CDR3 DNA sequence: TGTGCCAGTTACCGGGACAGGGATAACACTGAAGCTTTCTTT. Its protein product is CASYRDRDNTEAFF.

This clonotype was observed many times. The chain recombines TRBV5-1 with TRBJ2-3; the match to TRBD2 covers 12 bases. This CDR3 is 16 amino acids long. Unmatched junction bases numbered 7, after V lost 2 bases and J lost 6 bases. In germline, CDR1 is SGHRS, CDR2 YFSETQ. For the CDR3, the DNA is TGCGCCAGCAGCTTTGGACTAGCGGGGTCCGGGGATACGCAGTATTTT. This codes for CASSFGLAGSGDTQYF.

V gene TRBV12-3 or TRBV12-4 combines with J gene TRBJ2-2; 8 nucleotides line up with TRBD1. Trimming cost V 3 bases and J 6 bases; bases outside gene matches: 6. This CDR3 region has 15 residues. This chain's CDR3 is CASSFGRGLSGELFF. As DNA, the CDR3 is TGTGCCAGCAGTTTTGGCAGGGGGCTTTCCGGGGAGCTGTTTTTT.

The chain uses TRBV7-6 and TRBJ2-1; 13 bases are a match to TRBD2. V shed 6 bases and J 9 bases; nucleotides not matched to a gene: 8. The CDR3 loop spans 15 amino acids. Germline loops: CDR1 SGHVS, CDR2 FNYEAQ. CDR3 region: CASSSRLAGGVEQFF. The DNA for the CDR3 is TGTGCCAGCAGTTCCCGACTAGCGGGGGGCGTTGAGCAGTTCTTC.

The J gene is TRBJ1-1, the V gene TRBV4-1; TRBD1 aligns across 8 bases. The germline gives CDR1 MGHRA, CDR2 YSYEKL. This CDR3 contains 15 residues. The trim removed 1 base at V and 1 base at J, leaving 2 bases unmatched. CDR3 in amino acids: CASSQGRGQNTEAFF. The CDR3 region has the DNA TGCGCCAGCAGCCAAGGCAGGGGGCAGAACACTGAAGCTTTCTTT.

This chain joins TRBV6-6 and TRBJ2-7, with a possible D match to TRBD1 (6 bases). The CDR3 spans 14 residues. V shed 6 bases and J shed 0 bases, with 12 bases lying between them. From germline, CDR1 is MNHNY and CDR2 SVGAGI (reference sequence). CDR3 protein: CASRHRALSYEQYV. CDR3 DNA: TGTGCCAGCAGGCACAGGGCTCTCTCCTACGAGCAGTACGTC.

The rearrangement uses TRBV9 and TRBJ2-1, with 9 bases that match TRBD2. V gave up 4 bases and J gave up 2 bases; unmatched junction bases: 4. The germline gives CDR1 SGDLS, CDR2 YYNGEE. This CDR3 is 15 amino acids long. The CDR3 DNA sequence: TGTGCCAGCAGCCCCAGACTAGCGGCCTACAATGAGCAGTTCTTC. Protein sequence: CASSPRLAAYNEQFF.

This clonotype showed up just a few times. The rearrangement joins TRBV4-1 to TRBJ2-1; maybe TRBD1 (5 bases). V was cut by 4 bases and J by 8 bases, with 12 bases left in between. The germline V gene encodes CDR1 MGHRA and CDR2 YSYEKL. The CDR3 runs 13 residues. CDR3 in amino acids: CASSLDWGDEQFF. The CDR3 bases are TGCGCCAGCAGCCTAGATTGGGGCGATGAGCAGTTCTTC.

This clonotype was counted only a few times. The rearrangement links TRBV4-3 to TRBJ1-2; 9 bases line up with TRBD1. The germline CDR1 and CDR2 sequences are LGHNA and YSLEER. After removal of 4 bases from V and 4 bases from J, the junction contained 4 bases not matched to a gene. The CDR3 contains 14 residues. The CDR3 region is CASSRADRGYGYTF. The CDR3 nucleotides read TGCGCCAGCAGCCGGGCGGACAGGGGCTATGGCTACACCTTC.

The CDR3 DNA is TGTGCCAGCGTCCGATGGGGACAGGGGGAGACACCCCTCCACTTT. Encoded protein: CASVRWGQGETPLHF. The chain carries TRBV5-6 and TRBJ1-6; 11 bases map to TRBD1. J gave up 11 bases and V 7 bases, and 11 bases lay outside the gene matches. Germline CDR1 SGHDT, CDR2 YYEEEE. This CDR3 is 15 amino acids long.

The chain uses TRBV6-6 and TRBJ1-2; no definite D call. Looked up from germline, CDR1 is MNHNY and CDR2 is SVGAGI (reference sequence). With 4 bases removed from V and 12 bases from J, the gap between germline ends came to 18 bases. This CDR3 comprises 13 residues. The CDR3: CASSLGSPGLNTF. The CDR3 nucleotides read TGTGCCAGCAGTTTGGGAAGTCCCGGCCTTAACACCTTC.

This clonotype was seen a handful of times. This chain connects TRBV6-5 to TRBJ2-7; 7 nucleotides align to TRBD1. The V gene's germline CDR1 is MNHEY and CDR2 SVGAGI. This CDR3 is 16 amino acids long. The junction had 11 bases not matched to a gene; V was cut back by 6 bases and J by 0 bases. CDR3: CASSHRGLPPSYEQYF. The CDR3, as DNA: TGTGCCAGCAGCCACAGGGGTCTTCCGCCCTCCTACGAGCAGTACTTC.

This clonotype was counted a few times. This chain's CDR3 is CASSFRRSGGSTDTQYF. CDR3 coding DNA: TGTGCCAGCAGCTTCCGGAGAAGCGGGGGGAGCACAGATACGCAGTATTTT. This chain uses TRBV7-9 with TRBJ2-3; 9 nucleotides line up with TRBD2. The germline gives CDR1 SEHNR, CDR2 FQNEAQ (reference sequence). Trimming removed 3 bases from V and 0 bases from J; junction bases left unmatched: 7. There are 17 residues in the CDR3.

Only a few counts were recorded for this clonotype. V is TRBV18 and J is TRBJ1-6; 9 bases map to TRBD1. V lost 5 bases, J lost 9 bases, and 5 bases stayed unmatched. Germline-derived CDR1 and CDR2 are KGHSH and LQKENI. This CDR3 contains 14 residues. The CDR3 reads CASSSGQGLSPLHF. DNA for the CDR3: TGTGCCAGCTCATCCGGACAGGGGCTTTCACCCCTCCACTTT.

The CDR3 DNA sequence: TGTGCCACCAGTGATTGGGGCGGGGATACGCAGTATTTT. It encodes CATSDWGGDTQYF. This sequence joins TRBV24-1 and TRBJ2-3, with D perhaps TRBD1 or TRBD2 (5 bases each). The V end lost 2 bases, the J end lost 6 bases, and 8 bases lay between the germline ends. The length of the CDR3 is 13 residues. Germline V lookup: CDR1 KGHDR, CDR2 SFDVKD.

This clonotype has only a few counts. This chain links TRBV5-1 with TRBJ1-2, with D hard to call. Germline values: CDR1 SGHRS, CDR2 YFSETQ. The CDR3 extends over 12 amino acids. V dropped 4 bases and J dropped 13 bases, with 17 bases sitting between them. The CDR3 loop is CASSVDPPAGTF. The CDR3 bases are TGCGCCAGCAGCGTTGATCCCCCAGCAGGCACCTTC.

The chain couples TRBV5-4 to TRBJ2-3, with 14 bases identical to TRBD2. Per the germline V gene, CDR1 is SGHNT and CDR2 is YYREEE (reference sequence). J lost 4 bases, V lost 4 bases, and 11 bases had no gene match. The CDR3 has 18 amino acids. The CDR3 nucleotides are TGTGCCAGCAGCCCGCCGACTAGCGGGGGGGCCTGGGCAGATACGCAGTATTTT. It translates to CASSPPTSGGAWADTQYF.

In this sample, this clonotype turned up a few times. The chain combines TRBV6-2 or TRBV6-3 with TRBJ1-5; tentatively, D is TRBD1 (5 bases). V was trimmed by 6 bases and J by 3 bases, leaving 12 bases between them. Germline CDR1 MNHEY, CDR2 SVGEGT. This CDR3 is built from 14 residues. CDR3 sequence: CASSDSGFNQPQHF. CDR3 sequence (DNA): TGTGCCAGCAGCGACTCAGGGTTCAATCAGCCCCAGCATTTT.

V usage is TRBV30 and J usage is TRBJ2-7, with D unresolved. Germline V CDR1 and CDR2: GTSNPN, SVGIG (reference sequence). The CDR3 is 13 amino acids. The V end was cut by 0 bases, the J end by 4 bases, with 10 bases between. CDR3 DNA: TGTGCCTGGAGTGTACGGATACGTTACGAGCAGTACTTC. Translated: CAWSVRIRYEQYF.

This clonotype has only a few counts. The chain recombines TRBV6-5 with TRBJ2-3; 10 nucleotides line up with TRBD2. The V segment lost 5 bases and the J segment 3 bases; nucleotides outside the gene matches: 5. Germline CDR1 reads MNHEY; CDR2 reads SVGAGI. This CDR3 is 15 amino acids long. This CDR3 is CASSPQGLATDTQYF. In DNA form, the CDR3 reads TGTGCCAGCAGTCCTCAGGGACTAGCGACAGATACGCAGTATTTT.

V gene TRBV5-6 combines with J gene TRBJ2-3; 8 bases map to TRBD1. Germline V gene sequence: CDR1 SGHDT, CDR2 YYEEEE. This CDR3 contains 15 residues. The ends lost 4 bases at V and 4 bases at J; junction bases unmatched: 8. CDR3 loop: CASSQDRGNADTQYF. The CDR3 nucleotides read TGTGCCAGCAGCCAAGACAGGGGTAACGCAGATACGCAGTATTTT.